The rows below give T cell receptor beta chains drawn from one sample of a study of cytomegalovirus exposure and HLA in healthy donors. The repertoire was sequenced with immunoSEQ multiplex PCR; TCRdb's copy has only in-frame clones and lacks some. Here the sample spans 150,000 to 250,000 clones, about four fifths being singletons. Sequenced: PBMCs. The receptors were sampled from a girl aged 10-17 years in good health and CMV-seropositive. Both conserved end residues are part of each CDR3. Fields, in order: clone size, V gene, J gene, D gene, CDR3 DNA, CDR3 protein. The D gene is left open where the match is weak. Not every row has a clone size; where given, it reads once, few, many or a size class.

>.|TRBV7-2|TRBJ1-5|.
TGTGCCAGCAGCTTAATTGAGATGAGCAATCAGCCCCAGCATTTT
CASSLIEMSNQPQHF
>.|TRBV7-2|TRBJ2-3|TRBD2
TGTGCCAGCAGCTTAGCGTTGTCTAGCGGGGGCCTCACAGATACGCAGTATTTT
CASSLALSSGGLTDTQYF
>.|TRBV7-6|TRBJ2-2|.
TGTGCCAGCAGCTTAGTTCTCGCGGGGGAGCTGTTTTTT
CASSLVLAGELFF
>.|TRBV2|TRBJ2-1|TRBD2
TGTGCCAGCAGTGATGTCGCGGGGGGCTGGGATGAGCAGTTCTTC
CASSDVAGGWDEQFF
>once|TRBV29-1|TRBJ1-1|.
TGCAGCGTTGGGAGGGCGTTGGGGCCGAACACTGAAGCTTTCTTT
CSVGRALGPNTEAFF
>.|TRBV4-1|TRBJ2-5|.
TGCGCCAGCAGCCAAGAGAGGCAAGGAATGGAGACCCAGTACTTC
CASSQERQGMETQYF
>.|TRBV4-1|TRBJ2-3|.
TGCGCCAGCAGCCAAGTTGAGGCCCTCACAGATACGCAGTATTTT
CASSQVEALTDTQYF
>few|TRBV6-6|TRBJ1-1|.
TGTGCCAGCAGTTACTCATCGGGGGGTAACGCTGAAGCTTTCTTT
CASSYSSGGNAEAFF
>once|TRBV4-3|TRBJ2-7|TRBD1
TGCGCCAGCAGCCCCGGGACAGGGGGCATCTACGAGCAGTACTTC
CASSPGTGGIYEQYF
>.|TRBV27|TRBJ2-1|TRBD2
TGTGCCAGCAGTCCGCGCCTAGCGGGGTACAATGAGCAGTTCTTC
CASSPRLAGYNEQFF
>once|TRBV6-6|TRBJ2-1|.
TGTGCCAGCACTAGGGGTTATAGTAATGAGCAGTTCTTC
CASTRGYSNEQFF
>.|TRBV5-1|TRBJ2-1|.
TGCGCCAGCAGCTTGGCTTGGTCAGGTCCAGGGAATGAGCAGTTCTTC
CASSLAWSGPGNEQFF
>few|TRBV5-6|TRBJ2-1|.
TGTGCCAGCAGCTGGGGAAGGGGTGGCAATGAGCAGTTCTTC
CASSWGRGGNEQFF
>.|TRBV5-1|TRBJ2-3|TRBD1
TGCGCCAGCAGCCGCCGGACAGGGGGCACAGATACGCAGTATTTT
CASSRRTGGTDTQYF
>.|TRBV11-2|TRBJ1-3|.
TGTGCCGCGGAGAACACCATATATTTT
CAAENTIYF
>.|TRBV6-5|TRBJ1-2|.
TGTGCCAGCGGGGGGAGGGGAGACACTAACTATGGCTACACCTTC
CASGGRGDTNYGYTF
>.|TRBV14|TRBJ2-5|TRBD2
TGTGCCAGCAGCCCAGGACTAGCGGGGGGGTACCAAGAGACCCAGTACTTC
CASSPGLAGGYQETQYF
>.|TRBV9|TRBJ2-7|TRBD1
TGTGCCAGCAGCGAGGGACAGGGGGGCTACGAGCAGTACTTC
CASSEGQGGYEQYF
>.|TRBV30|TRBJ1-1|.
TGTGCCTGGAGTGTACTAGGGGGGAACACTGAAGCTTTCTTT
CAWSVLGGNTEAFF
>few|TRBV9|TRBJ2-1|.
TGTGCCAGCAGCGTAGTATCCCGGGGGAGCTACAATGAGCAGTTCTTC
CASSVVSRGSYNEQFF
>.|TRBV9|TRBJ2-2|TRBD2
TGTGCCAGCAGCGTAGGGGGGACTAAAAACACCGGGGAGCTGTTTTTT
CASSVGGTKNTGELFF
>.|TRBV6-6|TRBJ2-1|.
TGTGCCAGCAGTTACGGGGGGGCCTATGAGCAGTTCTTC
CASSYGGAYEQFF
>.|TRBV11-3|TRBJ2-5|.
TGTGCCAGCAGCTCCACAGAACAAGAGACCCAGTACTTC
CASSSTEQETQYF
>.|TRBV5-4|TRBJ1-1|.
TGTGCCAGCAGCCCGCCGGCGGGGGGGGGAAACACTGAAGCTTTCTTT
CASSPPAGGGNTEAFF
>.|TRBV7-2|TRBJ2-1|TRBD2
TGTGCCAGCAGCTTAGTTGCGGGGCTAGCGGGGGGGCTTCAGTTCTTC
CASSLVAGLAGGLQFF
>once|TRBV5-1|TRBJ2-7|.
TGCGCCAGCAGCTTGGGCAGGCCATACGAGCAGTACTTC
CASSLGRPYEQYF
>.|TRBV6-6|TRBJ2-2|TRBD1
TGTGCCAGCAGACCCGGGACAGGGGTAGGCGGGGAGCTGTTTTTT
CASRPGTGVGGELFF
>.|TRBV2|TRBJ2-1|.
TGTGCCAGCACTAAGGACTACCCCTTTCTTGAGCAGTTCTTC
CASTKDYPFLEQFF
>.|TRBV6-5|TRBJ2-3|.
TGTGCCAGCAGTTTTCCGGGGGGCCCAGATACGCAGTATTTT
CASSFPGGPDTQYF
>.|TRBV29-1|TRBJ2-1|TRBD2
TGCAGCGCATTGACTAGCGGGGGGGACCGTGGTGAGCAGTTCTTC
CSALTSGGDRGEQFF
>.|TRBV11-3|TRBJ2-1|.
TGTGCCAGCAGCCCCCATGGGCCTTACAATGAGCAGTTCTTC
CASSPHGPYNEQFF
>once|TRBV15|TRBJ2-7|TRBD2
TGTGCCACCAGCAGAGATGAGTCGGGGGGTAGCAACGAGCAGTACTTC
CATSRDESGGSNEQYF
>.|TRBV5-1|TRBJ1-2|TRBD1
TGCGCCAGCAGCTTGGAACCCCAGGGGGCCGGAGGCTACACCTTC
CASSLEPQGAGGYTF
>.|TRBV11-3|TRBJ1-4|.
TGTGCCAGCAGCTTATATCTCCGGGCAGGGAAACTGTTTTTT
CASSLYLRAGKLFF
>once|TRBV11-2|TRBJ2-5|.
TGTGCCAGCAGCTTTGGCAGGGAGACCCAGTACTTC
CASSFGRETQYF
>.|TRBV7-9|TRBJ2-5|.
TGTGCCAGCAGCTTCTCAGGGGAAGAGACCCAGTACTTC
CASSFSGEETQYF
>few|TRBV4-3|TRBJ1-3|.
TGCGCCAGCAGCCAAGACAGAGGAATTGGAAACACCATATATTTT
CASSQDRGIGNTIYF
>.|TRBV6-6|TRBJ1-2|.
TGTGCCAGCAGCTCCCAGGGCTCGGGCTATGGCTACACCTTC
CASSSQGSGYGYTF
>.|TRBV27|TRBJ2-7|.
TGTGCCAGCAGTCTCGGGACTGTGTACGAGCAGTACTTC
CASSLGTVYEQYF
>.|TRBV27|TRBJ1-2|.
TGTGCCAGCAGCCCCAGGGCCCCTACGTGGGGCTACACCTTC
CASSPRAPTWGYTF
>.|TRBV5-4|TRBJ1-5|.
TGTGCCAGCAGCCGGGGGGGCGAGGGTCAGCCCCAGCATTTT
CASSRGGEGQPQHF
>.|TRBV21-1|TRBJ1-1|.
TGTGCCAGCAGCAAAGCCGGGGGGAGGATGGAGGCTTTCTTT
CASSKAGGRMEAFF
>.|TRBV29-1|TRBJ2-3|TRBD2
TGCAGCGTTGAACCCACGACTAGCGGGGGCCCAGATACGCAGTATTTT
CSVEPTTSGGPDTQYF
>.|TRBV28|TRBJ2-7|TRBD2
TGTGCCAGCAGTTGGACTAGCGGAAACTACGAGCAGTACTTC
CASSWTSGNYEQYF
>few|TRBV10-2|TRBJ2-4|TRBD1
TGCGCCAGCAGTAAAACAGGGGAACCATTAGCCAAAAACATTCAGTACTTC
CASSKTGEPLAKNIQYF
>.|TRBV6-5|TRBJ1-3|.
TGTGCCAGCAGATCAACGGTCTCCTCTGGAAACACCATATATTTT
CASRSTVSSGNTIYF
>.|TRBV10-1|TRBJ2-1|.
TGCGCCAGCAGTGAGAGGGGTTTTTCGGAGCAGTTCTTC
CASSERGFSEQFF